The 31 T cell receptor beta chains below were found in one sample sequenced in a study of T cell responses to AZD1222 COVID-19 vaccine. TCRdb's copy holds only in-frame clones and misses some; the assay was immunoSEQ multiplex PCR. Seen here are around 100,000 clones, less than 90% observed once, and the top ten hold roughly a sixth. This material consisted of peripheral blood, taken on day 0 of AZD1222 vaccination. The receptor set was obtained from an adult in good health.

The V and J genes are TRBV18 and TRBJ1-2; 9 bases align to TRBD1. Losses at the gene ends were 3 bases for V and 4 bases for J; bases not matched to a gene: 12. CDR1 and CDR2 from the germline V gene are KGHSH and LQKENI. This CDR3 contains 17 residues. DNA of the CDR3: TGTGCCAGCTCACCTCGGACAGGGGCTGGGGTTGGCTATGGCTACACCTTC. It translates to CASSPRTGAGVGYGYTF.

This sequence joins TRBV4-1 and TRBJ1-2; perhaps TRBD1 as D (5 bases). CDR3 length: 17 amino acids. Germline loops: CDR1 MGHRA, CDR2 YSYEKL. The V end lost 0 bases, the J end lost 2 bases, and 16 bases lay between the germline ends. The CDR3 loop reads CASSQEGWTRLNYGYTF. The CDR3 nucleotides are TGCGCCAGCAGCCAAGAGGGGTGGACACGGTTGAACTATGGCTACACCTTC.

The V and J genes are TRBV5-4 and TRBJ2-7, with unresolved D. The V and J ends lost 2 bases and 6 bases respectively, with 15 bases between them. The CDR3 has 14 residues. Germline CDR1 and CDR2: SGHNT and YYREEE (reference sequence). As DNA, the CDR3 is TGTGCCAGCAGCTTAGGCGTTCATGGGCGCGAGCAGTACTTC. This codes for CASSLGVHGREQYF. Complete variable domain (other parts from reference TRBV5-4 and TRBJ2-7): ETGVTQSPTHLIKTRGQQVTLRCSSQSGHNTVSWYQQALGQGPQFIFQYYREEENGRGNFPPRFSGLQFPNYSSELNVNALELDDSALYLCASSLGVHGREQYFGPGTRLTVT.

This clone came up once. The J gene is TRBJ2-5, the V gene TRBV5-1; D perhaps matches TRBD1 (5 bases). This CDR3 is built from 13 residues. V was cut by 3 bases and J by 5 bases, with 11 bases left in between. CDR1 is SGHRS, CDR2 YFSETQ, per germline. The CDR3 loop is CASSSQGYETQYF. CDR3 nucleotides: TGCGCCAGCAGCTCCCAGGGCTATGAGACCCAGTACTTC.

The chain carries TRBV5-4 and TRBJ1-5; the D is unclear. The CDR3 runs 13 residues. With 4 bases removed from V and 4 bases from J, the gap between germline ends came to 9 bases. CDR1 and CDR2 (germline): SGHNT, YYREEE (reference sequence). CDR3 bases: TGTGCCAGCAGCCTCGACGGGAATCAGCCCCAGCATTTT. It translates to CASSLDGNQPQHF.

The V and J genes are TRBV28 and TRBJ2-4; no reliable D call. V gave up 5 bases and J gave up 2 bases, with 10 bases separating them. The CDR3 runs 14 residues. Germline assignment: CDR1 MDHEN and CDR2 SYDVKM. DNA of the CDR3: TGTGCCAGCAGTAGACCTCTTTCCAAAAACATTCAGTACTTC. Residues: CASSRPLSKNIQYF. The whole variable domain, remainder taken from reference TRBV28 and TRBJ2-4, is DVKVTQSSRYLVKRTGEKVFLECVQDMDHENMFWYRQDPGLGLRLIYFSYDVKMKEKGDIPEGYSVSREKKERFSLILESASTNQTSMYLCASSRPLSKNIQYFGAGTRLSVL.

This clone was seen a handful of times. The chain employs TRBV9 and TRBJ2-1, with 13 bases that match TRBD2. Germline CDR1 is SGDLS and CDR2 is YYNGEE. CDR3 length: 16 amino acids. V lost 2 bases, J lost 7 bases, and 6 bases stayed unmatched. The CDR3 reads CASSVGTSGVQNEQFF. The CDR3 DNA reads TGTGCCAGCAGCGTTGGGACTAGCGGGGTTCAAAATGAGCAGTTCTTC. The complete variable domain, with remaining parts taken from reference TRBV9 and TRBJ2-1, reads DSGVTQTPKHLITATGQRVTLRCSPRSGDLSVYWYQQSLDQGLQFLIQYYNGEERAKGNILERFSAQQFPDLHSELNLSSLELGDSALYFCASSVGTSGVQNEQFFGPGTRLTVL.

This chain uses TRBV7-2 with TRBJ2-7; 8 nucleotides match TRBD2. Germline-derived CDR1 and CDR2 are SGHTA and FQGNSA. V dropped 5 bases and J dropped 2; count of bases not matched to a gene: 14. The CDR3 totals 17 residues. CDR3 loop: CASSTLRPGGDPYEQYF. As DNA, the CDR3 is TGTGCCAGCAGCACGCTCCGGCCCGGGGGGGACCCCTACGAGCAGTACTTC.

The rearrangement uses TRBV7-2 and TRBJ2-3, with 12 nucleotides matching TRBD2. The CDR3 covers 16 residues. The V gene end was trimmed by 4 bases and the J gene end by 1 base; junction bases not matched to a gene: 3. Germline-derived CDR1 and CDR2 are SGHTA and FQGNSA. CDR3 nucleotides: TGTGCCAGCAGCTCCCGGACTAGCGGGGGCACAGATACGCAGTATTTT. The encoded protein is CASSSRTSGGTDTQYF.

The CDR3: CASSWDRDHYGYTF. The CDR3 DNA reads TGTGCCAGCAGCTGGGACAGGGACCACTATGGCTACACCTTC. The V gene is TRBV21-1, the J gene TRBJ1-2; TRBD1 reflects the table's D call only, with no check against the DNA. TRBV21-1 is labeled a pseudogene. The length of the CDR3 is 14 residues.

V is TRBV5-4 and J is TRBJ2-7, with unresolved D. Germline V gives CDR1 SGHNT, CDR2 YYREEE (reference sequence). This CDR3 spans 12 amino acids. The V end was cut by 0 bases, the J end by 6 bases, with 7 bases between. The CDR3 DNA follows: TGTGCCAGCAGCTTGGAGAGTTCCGAGCAGTACTTC. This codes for CASSLESSEQYF.

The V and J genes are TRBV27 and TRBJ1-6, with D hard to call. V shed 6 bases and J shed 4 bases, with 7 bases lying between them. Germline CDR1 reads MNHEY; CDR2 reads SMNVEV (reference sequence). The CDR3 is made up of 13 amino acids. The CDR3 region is CASRPDYNSPLHF. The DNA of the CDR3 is TGTGCCAGCAGACCCGATTATAATTCACCCCTCCACTTT.

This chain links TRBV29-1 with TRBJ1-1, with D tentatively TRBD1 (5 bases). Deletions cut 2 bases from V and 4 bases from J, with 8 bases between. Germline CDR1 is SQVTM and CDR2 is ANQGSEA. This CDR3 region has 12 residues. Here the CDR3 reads CSVERDGTEAFF. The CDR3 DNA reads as TGCAGCGTTGAAAGGGACGGCACTGAAGCTTTCTTT.

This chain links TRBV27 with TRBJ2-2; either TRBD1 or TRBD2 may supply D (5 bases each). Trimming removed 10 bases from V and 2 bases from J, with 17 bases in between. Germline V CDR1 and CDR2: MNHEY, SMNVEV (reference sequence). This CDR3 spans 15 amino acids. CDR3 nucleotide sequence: TGTGCCACTACGCCCCGGGGCTTCAACACCGGGGAGCTGTTTTTT. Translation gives CATTPRGFNTGELFF.

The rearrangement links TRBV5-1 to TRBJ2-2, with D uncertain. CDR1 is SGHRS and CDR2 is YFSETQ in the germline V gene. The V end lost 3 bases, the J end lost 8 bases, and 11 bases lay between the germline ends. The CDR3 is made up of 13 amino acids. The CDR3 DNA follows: TGCGCCAGCAGCTCATCAGAACGGGGGGAGCTGTTTTTT. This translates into CASSSSERGELFF.

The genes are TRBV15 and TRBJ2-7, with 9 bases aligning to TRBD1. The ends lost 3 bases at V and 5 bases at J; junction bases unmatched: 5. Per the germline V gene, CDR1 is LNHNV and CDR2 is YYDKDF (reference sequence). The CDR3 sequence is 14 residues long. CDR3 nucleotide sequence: TGTGCCACCAGCAGCCGGGACAGGGACGACGAGCAGTACTTC. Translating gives CATSSRDRDDEQYF. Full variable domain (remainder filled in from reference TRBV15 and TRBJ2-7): DAMVIQNPRYQVTQFGKPVTLSCSQTLNHNVMYWYQQKSSQAPKLLFHYYDKDFNNEADTPDNFQSRRPNTSFCFLDIRSPGLGDTAMYLCATSSRDRDDEQYFGPGTRLTVT.

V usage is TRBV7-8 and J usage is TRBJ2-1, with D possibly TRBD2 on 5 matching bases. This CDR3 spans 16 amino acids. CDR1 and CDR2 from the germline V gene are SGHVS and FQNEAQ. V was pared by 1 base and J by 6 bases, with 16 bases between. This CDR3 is CASSLEAGLPGNEQFF. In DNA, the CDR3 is TGTGCCAGCAGCTTAGAGGCGGGCCTCCCGGGCAATGAGCAGTTCTTC.

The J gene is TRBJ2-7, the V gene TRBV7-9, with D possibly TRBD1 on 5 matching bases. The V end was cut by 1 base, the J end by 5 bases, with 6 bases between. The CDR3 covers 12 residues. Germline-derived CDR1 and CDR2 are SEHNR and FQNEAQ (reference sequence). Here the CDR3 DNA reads TGTGCCAGCAGCTTAGACAGGAACGAGCAGTACTTC. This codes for CASSLDRNEQYF.

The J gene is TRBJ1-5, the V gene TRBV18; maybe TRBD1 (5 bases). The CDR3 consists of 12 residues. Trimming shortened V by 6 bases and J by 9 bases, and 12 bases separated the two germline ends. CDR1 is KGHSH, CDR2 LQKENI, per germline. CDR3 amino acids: CASSGQGTPQHF. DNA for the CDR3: TGTGCCAGCTCCGGACAAGGAACGCCCCAGCATTTT.

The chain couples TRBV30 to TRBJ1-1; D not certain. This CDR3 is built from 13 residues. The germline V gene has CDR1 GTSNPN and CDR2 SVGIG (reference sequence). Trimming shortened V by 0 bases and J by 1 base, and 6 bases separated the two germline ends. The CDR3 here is CAWSVEENTEAFF. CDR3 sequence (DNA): TGTGCCTGGAGTGTTGAAGAGAACACTGAAGCTTTCTTT. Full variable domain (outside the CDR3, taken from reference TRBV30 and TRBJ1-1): SQTIHQWPATLVQPVGSPLSLECTVEGTSNPNLYWYRQAAGRGLQLLFYSVGIGQISSEVPQNLSASRPQDRQFILSSKKLLLSDSGFYLCAWSVEENTEAFFGQGTRLTVV.

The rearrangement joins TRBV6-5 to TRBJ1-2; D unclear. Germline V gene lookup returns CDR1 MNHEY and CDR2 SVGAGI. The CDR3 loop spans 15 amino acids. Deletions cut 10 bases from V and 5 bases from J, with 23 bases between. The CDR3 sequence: CAIIKRLSDPYGYTF. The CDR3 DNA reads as TGTGCCATCATTAAACGGCTCTCGGATCCATATGGCTACACCTTC.

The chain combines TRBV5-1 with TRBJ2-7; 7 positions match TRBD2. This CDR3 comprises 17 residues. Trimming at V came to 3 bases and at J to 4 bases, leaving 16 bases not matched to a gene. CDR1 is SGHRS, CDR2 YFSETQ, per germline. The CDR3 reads CASSSAGREGDTYEQYF. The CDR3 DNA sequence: TGCGCCAGCAGCTCGGCGGGGAGGGAGGGAGATACGTACGAGCAGTACTTC. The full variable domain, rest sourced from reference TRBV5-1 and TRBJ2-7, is KAGVTQTPRYLIKTRGQQVTLSCSPISGHRSVSWYQQTPGQGLQFLFEYFSETQRNKGNFPGRFSGRQFSNSRSEMNVSTLELGDSALYLCASSSAGREGDTYEQYFGPGTRLTVT.

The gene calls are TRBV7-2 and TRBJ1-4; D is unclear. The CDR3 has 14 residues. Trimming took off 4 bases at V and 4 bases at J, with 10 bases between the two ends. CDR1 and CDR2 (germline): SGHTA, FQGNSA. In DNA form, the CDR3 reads TGTGCCAGCAGCTATTCGGGTTTTAATGAAAAACTGTTTTTT. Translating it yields CASSYSGFNEKLFF.

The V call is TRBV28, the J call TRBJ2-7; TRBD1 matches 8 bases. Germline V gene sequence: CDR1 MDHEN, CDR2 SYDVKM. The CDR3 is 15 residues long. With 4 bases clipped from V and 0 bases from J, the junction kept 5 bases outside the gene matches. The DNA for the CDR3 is TGTGCCAGCAGTTGGGGGGACAGGACCTCCTACGAGCAGTACTTC. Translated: CASSWGDRTSYEQYF.

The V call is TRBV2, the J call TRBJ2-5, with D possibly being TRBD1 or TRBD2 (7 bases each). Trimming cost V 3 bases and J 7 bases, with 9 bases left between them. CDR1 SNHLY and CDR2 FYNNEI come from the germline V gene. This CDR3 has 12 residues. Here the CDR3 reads CASSDRGGTQYF. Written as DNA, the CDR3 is TGTGCCAGCAGTGACAGGGGGGGGACCCAGTACTTC. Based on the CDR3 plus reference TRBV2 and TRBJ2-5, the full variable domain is EPEVTQTPSHQVTQMGQEVILRCVPISNHLYFYWYRQILGQKVEFLVSFYNNEISEKSEIFDDQFSVERPDGSNFTLKIRSTKLEDSAMYFCASSDRGGTQYFGPGTRLLVL.

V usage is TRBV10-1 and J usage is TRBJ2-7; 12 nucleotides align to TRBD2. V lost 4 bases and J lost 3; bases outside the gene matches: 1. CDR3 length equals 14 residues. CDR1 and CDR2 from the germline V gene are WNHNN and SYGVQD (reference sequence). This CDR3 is CASSAGLAGYEQYF. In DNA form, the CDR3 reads TGCGCCAGCAGTGCGGGACTAGCGGGCTACGAGCAGTACTTC.

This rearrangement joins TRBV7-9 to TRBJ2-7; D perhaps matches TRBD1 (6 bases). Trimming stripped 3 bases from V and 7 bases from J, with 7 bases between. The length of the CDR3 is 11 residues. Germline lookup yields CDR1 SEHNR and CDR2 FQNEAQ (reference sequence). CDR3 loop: CASSLGTEQYF. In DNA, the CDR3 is TGTGCCAGCAGCTTGGGGACAGAGCAGTACTTC.

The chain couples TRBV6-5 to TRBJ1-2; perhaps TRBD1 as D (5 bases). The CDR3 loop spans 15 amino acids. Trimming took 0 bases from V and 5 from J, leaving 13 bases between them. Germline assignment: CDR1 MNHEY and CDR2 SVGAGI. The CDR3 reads CASSYSTTSGYGYTF. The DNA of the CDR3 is TGTGCCAGCAGTTACTCGACTACCTCAGGGTATGGCTACACCTTC.

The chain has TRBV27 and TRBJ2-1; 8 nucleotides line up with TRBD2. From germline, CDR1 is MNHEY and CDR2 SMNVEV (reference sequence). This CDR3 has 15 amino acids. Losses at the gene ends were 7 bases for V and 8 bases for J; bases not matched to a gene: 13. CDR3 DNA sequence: TGTGCCAGCACCCCGGGACTAGGGACCTCGGATGAGCAGTTCTTC. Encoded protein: CASTPGLGTSDEQFF.

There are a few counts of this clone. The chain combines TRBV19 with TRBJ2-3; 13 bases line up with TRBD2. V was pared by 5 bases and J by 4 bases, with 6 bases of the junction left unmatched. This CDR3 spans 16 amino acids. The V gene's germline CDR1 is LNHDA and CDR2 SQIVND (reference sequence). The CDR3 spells CASSAGLAGFPDTQYF. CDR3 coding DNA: TGTGCCAGTAGTGCGGGACTAGCGGGATTTCCAGATACGCAGTATTTT.

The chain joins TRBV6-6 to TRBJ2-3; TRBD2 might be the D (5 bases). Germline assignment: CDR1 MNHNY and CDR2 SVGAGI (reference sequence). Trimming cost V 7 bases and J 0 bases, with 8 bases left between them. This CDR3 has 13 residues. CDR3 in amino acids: CASKAASTDTQYF. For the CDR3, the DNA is TGTGCCAGCAAAGCGGCTAGCACAGATACGCAGTATTTT.